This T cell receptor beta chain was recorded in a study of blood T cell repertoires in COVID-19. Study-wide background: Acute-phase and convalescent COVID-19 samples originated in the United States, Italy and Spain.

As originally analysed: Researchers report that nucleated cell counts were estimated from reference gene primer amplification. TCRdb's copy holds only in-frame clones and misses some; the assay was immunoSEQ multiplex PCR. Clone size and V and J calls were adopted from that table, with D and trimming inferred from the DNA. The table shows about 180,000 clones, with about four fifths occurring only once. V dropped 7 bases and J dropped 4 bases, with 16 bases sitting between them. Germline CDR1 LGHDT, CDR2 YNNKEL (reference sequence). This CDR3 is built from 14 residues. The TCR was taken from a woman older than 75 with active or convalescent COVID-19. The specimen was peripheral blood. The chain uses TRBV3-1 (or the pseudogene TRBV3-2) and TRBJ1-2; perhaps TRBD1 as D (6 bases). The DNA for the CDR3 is TGTGCCAGCACCCTCGCGGGGGGCGCCTATGGCTACACCTTC. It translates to CASTLAGGAYGYTF.